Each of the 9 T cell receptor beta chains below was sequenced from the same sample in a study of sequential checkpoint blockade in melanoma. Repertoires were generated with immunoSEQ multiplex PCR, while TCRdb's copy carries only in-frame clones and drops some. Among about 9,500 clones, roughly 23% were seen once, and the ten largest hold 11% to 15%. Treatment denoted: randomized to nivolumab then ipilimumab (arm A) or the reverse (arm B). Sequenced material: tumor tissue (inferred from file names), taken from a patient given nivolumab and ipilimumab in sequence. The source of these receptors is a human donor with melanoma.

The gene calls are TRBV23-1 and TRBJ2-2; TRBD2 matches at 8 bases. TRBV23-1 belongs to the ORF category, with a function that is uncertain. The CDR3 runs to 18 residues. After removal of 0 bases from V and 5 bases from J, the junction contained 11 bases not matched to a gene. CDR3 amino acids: CASSQSGATSGETGELFF. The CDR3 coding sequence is TGCGCCAGCAGTCAATCCGGGGCTACTAGCGGAGAAACCGGGGAGCTGTTTTTT.

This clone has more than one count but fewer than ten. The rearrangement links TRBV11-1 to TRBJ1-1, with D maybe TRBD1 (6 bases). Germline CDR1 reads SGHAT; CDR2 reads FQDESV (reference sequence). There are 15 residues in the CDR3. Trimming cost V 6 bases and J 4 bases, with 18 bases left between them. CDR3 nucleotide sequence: TGTGCCAGCAGACTTGGGGGCGGTTCGGGCACTGAAGCTTTCTTT. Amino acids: CASRLGGGSGTEAFF.

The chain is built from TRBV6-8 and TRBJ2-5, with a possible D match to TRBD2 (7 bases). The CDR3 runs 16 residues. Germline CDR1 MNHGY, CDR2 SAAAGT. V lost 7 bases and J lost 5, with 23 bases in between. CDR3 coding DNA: TGTGCCAGCACCACACTTTGGGGGGGCAGATGGGAGACCCAGTACTTC. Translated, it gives CASTTLWGGRWETQYF.

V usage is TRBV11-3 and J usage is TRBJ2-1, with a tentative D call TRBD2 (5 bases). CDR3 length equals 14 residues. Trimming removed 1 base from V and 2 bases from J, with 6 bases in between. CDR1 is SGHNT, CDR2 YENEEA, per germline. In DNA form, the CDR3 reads TGTGCCAGCAGCTTAGGGGAGACCTACAATGAGCAGTTCTTC. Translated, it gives CASSLGETYNEQFF.

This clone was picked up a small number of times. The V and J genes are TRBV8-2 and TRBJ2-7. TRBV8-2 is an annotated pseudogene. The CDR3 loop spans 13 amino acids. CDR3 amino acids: CASSPRGSYEQYV. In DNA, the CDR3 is TGTGCCAGCTCCCCGAGGGGATCCTACGAGCAGTACGTC.

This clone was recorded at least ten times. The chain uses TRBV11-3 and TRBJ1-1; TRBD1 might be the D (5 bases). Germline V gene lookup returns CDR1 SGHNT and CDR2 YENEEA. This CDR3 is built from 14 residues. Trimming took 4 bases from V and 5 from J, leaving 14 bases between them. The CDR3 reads CASSSSRGETEAFF. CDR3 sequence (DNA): TGTGCCAGCAGCTCCTCGAGGGGCGAGACTGAAGCTTTCTTT.

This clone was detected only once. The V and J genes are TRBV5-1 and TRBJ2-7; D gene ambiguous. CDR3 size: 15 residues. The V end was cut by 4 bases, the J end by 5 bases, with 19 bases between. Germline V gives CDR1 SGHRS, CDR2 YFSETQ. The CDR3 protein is CASSTEPHLWHEQYF. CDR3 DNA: TGCGCCAGCAGCACTGAGCCCCATCTTTGGCACGAGCAGTACTTC.

The CDR3 coding sequence is TGTGCCAGTAGTGGAAAACAGGGAGAGAACACTGAAGCTTTCTTT. Translating gives CASSGKQGENTEAFF. This chain links TRBV19 with TRBJ1-1; TRBD1 might be the D (6 bases). CDR1 is LNHDA, CDR2 SQIVND, per germline (reference sequence). Trimming removed 5 bases at V and 1 base at J, with 14 bases between. The CDR3 sequence is 15 residues long.

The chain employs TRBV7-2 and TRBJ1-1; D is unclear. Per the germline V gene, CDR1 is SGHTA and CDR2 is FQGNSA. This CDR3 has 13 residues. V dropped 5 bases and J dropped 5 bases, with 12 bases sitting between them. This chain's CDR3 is CASSLPRGTEAFF. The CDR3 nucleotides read TGTGCCAGCAGCCTGCCGCGGGGAACTGAAGCTTTCTTT.